This entry lists 29 T cell receptor beta chains sequenced from one sample in a study of blood T cell repertoires in COVID-19. Assay: immunoSEQ multiplex PCR; the TCRdb copy retains only in-frame clones and omits some. This table has 220,000 or so clones, 80% to 85% appearing once. Sequencing was done on a sample of peripheral blood. These receptors came from a woman aged 80 or over with COVID-19, enrolled during active disease.

The chain carries TRBV12-5 and TRBJ1-3, with D unresolved. This CDR3 spans 14 amino acids. CDR1 LGHNT and CDR2 FRNRAP come from the germline V gene. V lost 6 bases and J 4 bases, leaving 13 bases between the germline ends. The chain's CDR3 is CASGPEPAGNTIYF. DNA of the CDR3: TGTGCTAGTGGCCCGGAGCCAGCGGGAAACACCATATATTTT.

This rearrangement joins TRBV4-1 to TRBJ2-4; 8 nucleotides line up with TRBD1. The V gene end was trimmed by 2 bases and the J gene end by 3 bases; junction bases not matched to a gene: 21. Germline assignment: CDR1 MGHRA and CDR2 YSYEKL. This CDR3 is 21 amino acids long. CDR3 nucleotide sequence: TGCGCCAGCAGCCAATTTCACAGGGGGACGGGAAGCTTTTTGGGCAAAAACATTCAGTACTTC. Amino acid sequence: CASSQFHRGTGSFLGKNIQYF.

The chain links TRBV5-1 to TRBJ2-1; 10 nucleotides match TRBD2. The CDR3 spans 16 residues. CDR1 is SGHRS and CDR2 is YFSETQ in the germline V gene. J lost 4 bases, V lost 4 bases, and 8 bases had no gene match. The CDR3 reads CASSPSRTSGYNEQFF. CDR3 in DNA: TGCGCCAGCAGCCCCTCTCGGACTAGCGGTTACAATGAGCAGTTCTTC.

The rearrangement uses TRBV11-2 and TRBJ1-6; TRBD1 matches 9 bases. With 1 base clipped from V and 10 bases from J, the junction kept 2 bases outside the gene matches. CDR3 length: 14 residues. Germline CDR1 SGHAT, CDR2 FQNNGV. The CDR3 region has the DNA TGTGCCAGCAGCTTAGGGACAGGGGCATCACCCCTCCACTTT. This sequence encodes CASSLGTGASPLHF.

Notes on this clone: Its ends do not fully match the called genes, so a read error is possible. The rearrangement joins TRBV5-1 to TRBJ1-5, with D perhaps matching TRBD1 (6 bases). Germline V gene sequence: CDR1 SGHRS, CDR2 YFSETQ. This CDR3 has 14 residues. The CDR3 nucleotides are TGCGCCAGCAGCTTACCAATAAGCCAGGGGACGATGTCCTTT. Encoded protein: CASSLPISQGTMSF.

This chain joins TRBV27 and TRBJ1-1; possibly TRBD1 for D (6 bases). The V and J ends lost 2 bases and 3 bases respectively, with 7 bases between them. Germline V lookup: CDR1 MNHEY, CDR2 SMNVEV (reference sequence). This CDR3 region has 13 residues. CDR3: CASSLGTYTEAFF. The CDR3 nucleotides read TGTGCCAGCAGTTTAGGGACATACACTGAAGCTTTCTTT.

The V call is TRBV5-4, the J call TRBJ1-4; TRBD1 agrees at 8 bases. In germline, CDR1 is SGHNT, CDR2 YYREEE (reference sequence). The V and J ends lost 7 bases and 7 bases, in that order; junction bases with no gene match: 9. This CDR3 spans 14 amino acids. CDR3 in amino acids: CASGWTGFGEKLFF. CDR3 nucleotide sequence: TGTGCCAGCGGATGGACAGGGTTCGGTGAAAAACTGTTTTTT.

The chain joins TRBV19 to TRBJ2-1; D not certain. The V and J ends lost 7 bases and 7 bases respectively, with 11 bases between them. Germline CDR1 is LNHDA and CDR2 is SQIVND (reference sequence). The CDR3 contains 12 residues. The CDR3 reads CASTDRWNEQFF. CDR3 in DNA: TGTGCCAGTACCGATCGGTGGAATGAGCAGTTCTTC.

The genes are TRBV27 and TRBJ1-5; TRBD1 matches at 8 bases. V was pared by 5 bases and J by 0 bases, with 3 bases of the junction left unmatched. The CDR3 runs 15 residues. Germline V lookup: CDR1 MNHEY, CDR2 SMNVEV (reference sequence). The CDR3 bases are TGTGCCAGCAGTAAAGACAGGGGTAGCAATCAGCCCCAGCATTTT. It yields the protein CASSKDRGSNQPQHF.

CDR3 sequence reads: CASSRRTSGSTGELFF. CDR3 bases: TGTGCCAGCAGTCGCCGGACTAGCGGGAGTACCGGGGAGCTGTTTTTT. V gene TRBV27 combines with J gene TRBJ2-2; 13 bases are shared with TRBD2. This CDR3 is 16 amino acids long. From germline, CDR1 is MNHEY and CDR2 SMNVEV (reference sequence). V shed 5 bases, J shed 5 bases, and the junction held 5 bases outside the gene matches.

The chain links TRBV2 to TRBJ2-3; 7 nucleotides match TRBD1. Trimming at V came to 7 bases and at J to 4 bases, leaving 5 bases not matched to a gene. Germline loops: CDR1 SNHLY, CDR2 FYNNEI. CDR3 length: 13 residues. The CDR3 nucleotides read TGTGCCAGCACGGGGACAGTGGCAGATACGCAGTATTTT. Translated, it gives CASTGTVADTQYF.

This chain connects TRBV29-1 to TRBJ1-1, with a possible D match to TRBD1 (5 bases). Germline loops: CDR1 SQVTM, CDR2 ANQGSEA. The CDR3 has 14 residues. Trimming stripped 6 bases from V and 3 bases from J, with 17 bases between. DNA for the CDR3: TGCAGCGTCATGAATTCTGGGGCGTACACTGAAGCTTTCTTT. This encodes CSVMNSGAYTEAFF.

The chain links TRBV6-4 to TRBJ1-6; perhaps TRBD1 as D (6 bases). Trimming cost V 8 bases and J 9 bases, with 17 bases left between them. Germline V gene sequence: CDR1 MRHNA, CDR2 SNTAGT. This CDR3 has 14 amino acids. In nucleotides, the CDR3 is TGTGCCAGCTCTGAGGGGGGGACGGGTTCACCCCTCCACTTT. Translating gives CASSEGGTGSPLHF.

The V gene is TRBV5-1, the J gene TRBJ2-7; 10 bases are shared with TRBD2. The CDR3 is made up of 14 amino acids. V was pared by 3 bases and J by 2 bases, with 2 bases of the junction left unmatched. Germline V lookup: CDR1 SGHRS, CDR2 YFSETQ. The CDR3 DNA sequence: TGCGCCAGCAGCTGGACTAGCGGTACCTACGAGCAGTACTTC. This codes for CASSWTSGTYEQYF.

V gene TRBV7-9 combines with J gene TRBJ2-2; 9 bases agree with TRBD1. The J segment lost 4 bases and the V segment lost 3 bases, leaving 3 bases of the junction unmatched. Per the germline V gene, CDR1 is SEHNR and CDR2 is FQNEAQ (reference sequence). There are 15 residues in the CDR3. DNA of the CDR3: TGTGCCAGCAGCTTTTTGACAGGGGGCACCGGGGAGCTGTTTTTT. This codes for CASSFLTGGTGELFF.

The chain has TRBV4-3 and TRBJ2-3; 7 bases line up with TRBD2. Germline V lookup: CDR1 LGHNA, CDR2 YSLEER. V trimming: 1 base; J trimming: 2 bases; junction bases outside the gene matches: 3. The CDR3 consists of 15 residues. As DNA, the CDR3 is TGCGCCAGCAGCCAAGGGGGAGGGATCACAGATACGCAGTATTTT. Protein sequence: CASSQGGGITDTQYF.

The gene calls are TRBV18 and TRBJ2-2; TRBD2 matches 9 bases. Germline CDR1 KGHSH, CDR2 LQKENI. V was clipped by 6 bases and J by 5 bases; unmatched bases: 4. The CDR3 runs to 14 residues. CDR3 coding DNA: TGTGCCAGCTCGGCGCTAGCGGGGACCGGGGAGCTGTTTTTT. Protein sequence: CASSALAGTGELFF.

Only one count was recorded for this clone. The rearrangement joins TRBV28 to TRBJ1-2; D call uncertain. Trimming cost V 2 bases and J 3 bases, with 10 bases left between them. Germline-derived CDR1 and CDR2 are MDHEN and SYDVKM. The CDR3 loop spans 14 amino acids. In nucleotides, the CDR3 is TGTGCCAGCAGTTTAAGGGCGGGGTACTATGGCTACACCTTC. Translated, it gives CASSLRAGYYGYTF.

The chain carries TRBV28 and TRBJ1-5, with TRBD1 matching over 8 bases. V lost 7 bases, J lost 6 bases, and 5 bases stayed unmatched. This CDR3 spans 13 amino acids. CDR1 is MDHEN and CDR2 is SYDVKM in the germline V gene. CDR3 bases: TGTGCCAGCAAGACAGGGGTGGTTCAGCCCCAGCATTTT. It yields the protein CASKTGVVQPQHF. The variable domain in full, with the rest retrieved from reference TRBV28 and TRBJ1-5, is DVKVTQSSRYLVKRTGEKVFLECVQDMDHENMFWYRQDPGLGLRLIYFSYDVKMKEKGDIPEGYSVSREKKERFSLILESASTNQTSMYLCASKTGVVQPQHFGDGTRLSIL.

This clone came up once. This chain connects TRBV25-1 to TRBJ2-5; no reliable D call. The CDR3 is 13 amino acids. Trimming removed 4 bases at V and 4 bases at J, with 10 bases between. From germline, CDR1 is MGHDK and CDR2 SYGVNS. CDR3 DNA: TGTGCCAGCAGTGGCCAACCCGGAGAGACCCAGTACTTC. Protein: CASSGQPGETQYF.

This rearrangement joins TRBV6-1 to TRBJ1-2; no clear D gene. This CDR3 is built from 17 residues. Trimming removed 2 bases at V and 5 bases at J, with 21 bases between. Germline CDR1 is MNHNS and CDR2 is SASEGT. CDR3 in DNA: TGTGCCAGCAGTGAAAGAGGAATAGGATCCCATGGTTATGGCTACACCTTC. It codes for CASSERGIGSHGYGYTF.

This chain joins TRBV28 and TRBJ1-1; D gene ambiguous. Germline CDR1 reads MDHEN; CDR2 reads SYDVKM. V gave up 8 bases and J gave up 7 bases, with 14 bases separating them. The CDR3 is 12 residues long. CDR3 nucleotides: TGTGCCAGCTTCCGGACTGCTCGTGAAGCTTTCTTT. It translates to CASFRTAREAFF.

The chain is built from TRBV5-1 and TRBJ1-1, with D possibly TRBD1 on 6 matching bases. Germline values: CDR1 SGHRS, CDR2 YFSETQ. The CDR3 spans 16 residues. Trimming took off 0 bases at V and 0 bases at J, with 12 bases between the two ends. For the CDR3, the DNA is TGCGCCAGCAGCTTGGGGCCAGGGGATATGAACACTGAAGCTTTCTTT. It is translated as CASSLGPGDMNTEAFF.

This clone has only one observation. The chain uses TRBV19 and TRBJ1-3, with TRBD1 matching 8 bases. Germline V gene lookup returns CDR1 LNHDA and CDR2 SQIVND (reference sequence). The CDR3 is made up of 13 amino acids. J gave up 4 bases and V 6 bases, and 2 bases lay outside the gene matches. The DNA of the CDR3 is TGTGCCAGTAGAGGGACAGGCGGAAACACCATATATTTT. Translation: CASRGTGGNTIYF.

This chain joins TRBV7-8 and TRBJ2-5; D not certain. Germline CDR1 reads SGHVS; CDR2 reads FQNEAQ. CDR3 length equals 15 residues. Trimming left V 1 base short and J 4 bases short, with 13 bases between. CDR3 DNA sequence: TGTGCCAGCAGCTTAGGTAGCCACCCCCGAGAGACCCAGTACTTC. The encoded protein is CASSLGSHPRETQYF.

The chain links TRBV11-2 to TRBJ2-1; 9 bases line up with TRBD2. V lost 1 base to trimming and J lost 4 bases; unmatched junction nucleotides: 2. CDR1 and CDR2 from the germline V gene are SGHAT and FQNNGV. The CDR3 extends over 15 amino acids. CDR3: CASSLGLAEYNEQFF. CDR3 in DNA: TGTGCCAGCAGCTTAGGACTAGCGGAGTACAATGAGCAGTTCTTC.

The chain joins TRBV5-1 to TRBJ2-2; D perhaps matches TRBD2 (5 bases). The V end was cut by 4 bases, the J end by 7 bases, with 14 bases between. Germline V gene sequence: CDR1 SGHRS, CDR2 YFSETQ. This CDR3 region has 14 residues. CDR3 DNA: TGCGCCAGCAGCCAGGACCGCGAGGGCGGGGAGCTGTTTTTT. It is translated as CASSQDREGGELFF.

The chain has TRBV30 and TRBJ1-1, with unresolved D. Trimming removed 4 bases at V and 0 bases at J, with 18 bases between. The germline gives CDR1 GTSNPN, CDR2 SVGIG (reference sequence). This CDR3 has 16 amino acids. The CDR3 here is CAWIPFSRRMNTEAFF. The CDR3 region has the DNA TGTGCCTGGATCCCCTTCAGCAGGCGAATGAACACTGAAGCTTTCTTT.

This sequence joins TRBV5-5 and TRBJ1-1; maybe TRBD1 (5 bases). The CDR3 consists of 15 residues. The V end was cut by 4 bases, the J end by 1 base, with 14 bases between. The germline CDR1 and CDR2 sequences are SGHKS and YYEKEE (reference sequence). The CDR3 sequence: CASSHRGVRNTEAFF. Here the CDR3 DNA reads TGTGCCAGCAGCCATCGGGGGGTACGGAACACTGAAGCTTTCTTT. The full variable domain, rest sourced from reference TRBV5-5 and TRBJ1-1, is DAGVTQSPTHLIKTRGQQVTLRCSPISGHKSVSWYQQVLGQGPQFIFQYYEKEERGRGNFPDRFSARQFPNYSSELNVNALLLGDSALYLCASSHRGVRNTEAFFGQGTRLTVV.